Listed below are T cell receptor beta chains from one sample, sequenced in a study of blood T cells in healthy people across ages. Using its own MiXCR run on the 5' RACE reads, TCRdb lists one record per CDR3 protein. The table lists fewer than 2,000,000 distinct CDR3 sequences, roughly 32% of them singletons. Sample: blood. The origin of the receptors is a woman in her 30s in good health. CDR3s include the opening cysteine and the closing phenylalanine or tryptophan. A D gene is named only where the DNA matches it firmly. A clone size is listed for some rows: how often the clone was seen (once, few, many), or a class if it is expanded.

d_call	clone_size	j_call	v_call	cdr3_aa	cdr3_nt
NA	few	TRBJ2-7	TRBV10-3	CAISEPGTRRGEQYF	TGTGCCATCAGTGAGCCGGGGACCAGGCGTGGGGAGCAGTACTTC
NA	NA	TRBJ2-7	TRBV6-2/TRBV6-3	CASSYPETASYEQYF	TGTGCCAGCAGTTACCCTGAGACGGCATCCTACGAGCAGTACTTC
NA	many	TRBJ2-5	TRBV10-3	CATRVGGETQYF	TGTGCCACCCGCGTCGGGGGAGAGACCCAGTACTTC
NA	NA	TRBJ2-5	TRBV20-1	CSARVPGGETQYF	TGCAGTGCTAGAGTGCCCGGCGGAGAGACCCAGTACTTC
TRBD1	few	TRBJ2-2	TRBV6-2/TRBV6-3	CASSLGTGGFGELFF	TGTGCCAGCAGCCTCGGGACAGGGGGCTTCGGGGAGCTGTTTTTT
NA	NA	TRBJ2-3	TRBV27	CASSPTYFTDTQYF	TGTGCCAGCAGTCCGACTTATTTCACAGATACGCAGTATTTT
NA	few	TRBJ1-5	TRBV20-1	CSARGDSDQPQHF	TGCAGTGCTAGAGGAGATAGCGATCAGCCCCAGCATTTT
NA	NA	TRBJ2-7	TRBV27	CASKLGDGATYEQYF	TGTGCCAGCAAATTAGGGGACGGCGCTACCTACGAGCAGTACTTC
NA	NA	TRBJ1-1	TRBV29-1	CSVDRTGVNTEAFF	TGCAGCGTCGATAGGACGGGGGTAAACACTGAAGCTTTCTTT
NA	NA	TRBJ2-5	TRBV21-1	CASSKLREGRETQYF	TGTGCCAGCAGCAAACTACGGGAGGGCCGAGAGACCCAGTACTTC
NA	many	TRBJ2-7	TRBV5-1	CASSPDSATYEQYF	TGCGCCAGCAGCCCCGACAGTGCTACCTACGAGCAGTACTTC
NA	NA	TRBJ2-3	TRBV4-2	CASSQEWSGPTDTQYF	TGTGCCAGCAGCCAAGAGTGGAGCGGGCCCACAGATACGCAGTATTTT
TRBD2	NA	TRBJ2-2	TRBV10-3	CAISESQWLADTGERFF	TGTGCCATCAGTGAGTCGCAATGGCTAGCGGACACCGGGGAGCGGTTTTTT
NA	few	TRBJ2-2	TRBV12-3/TRBV12-4	CASSLGAYTGELFF	TGTGCCAGCAGTTTAGGGGCGTACACCGGGGAGCTGTTTTTT
NA	few	TRBJ2-7	TRBV27	CASSSGDFRPLYEQYF	TGTGCCAGCAGTTCAGGGGACTTTAGGCCTCTCTACGAGCAGTACTTC
TRBD2	few	TRBJ2-7	TRBV4-1	CASSQLLAGDYEQYF	TGCGCCAGCAGCCAATTACTAGCGGGAGACTACGAGCAGTACTTC
NA	NA	TRBJ1-4	TRBV14	CASARGSGTNEKLFF	TGTGCCAGTGCGCGAGGGTCTGGAACTAATGAAAAACTGTTTTTT
TRBD1	few	TRBJ2-3	TRBV28	CASSVPGGLADTQYF	TGTGCCAGCAGTGTTCCAGGGGGCCTCGCAGATACGCAGTATTTT
NA	NA	TRBJ1-2	TRBV6-4	CASSNTPQSNYGYTF	TGTGCCAGCAGTAACACACCACAGTCTAACTATGGCTACACCTTC
NA	NA	TRBJ2-7	TRBV7-9	CASSLVQGKYF	TGTGCCAGCAGCTTAGTCCAGGGGAAGTACTTC
NA	few	TRBJ1-2	TRBV5-1	CASSLAWGGDHYGYTF	TGCGCCAGCAGCTTGGCCTGGGGGGGAGACCACTATGGCTACACCTTC
TRBD1	NA	TRBJ1-5	TRBV15	CATSRDNGDRARQPQHF	TGTGCCACCAGCAGAGATAACGGGGACAGGGCAAGGCAGCCCCAGCATTTT
TRBD2	NA	TRBJ2-3	TRBV20-1	CSARRSSGGSTDTQYF	TGCAGTGCTAGACGTTCTTCGGGGGGGAGCACAGATACGCAGTATTTT
NA	NA	TRBJ2-1	TRBV5-1	CASSPTTTGSEQFF	TGCGCCAGCAGCCCGACGACTACTGGTTCCGAGCAGTTCTTC
NA	NA	TRBJ1-2	TRBV13	CASSPPDGEGYTF	TGTGCCAGCAGCCCGCCGGACGGGGAAGGCTACACCTTC
TRBD1	NA	TRBJ1-4	TRBV5-6	CASNLTGGRDNEKLFF	TGTGCCAGCAATTTAACAGGGGGCAGGGATAATGAAAAACTGTTTTTT
TRBD1	NA	TRBJ2-7	TRBV20-1	CSALQGEREQYF	TGCAGTGCTCTACAGGGGGAGCGCGAGCAGTACTTC
NA	NA	TRBJ2-3	TRBV20-1	CSAMTIVYTDTQYF	TGCAGTGCTATGACTATCGTCTACACAGATACGCAGTATTTT
NA	NA	TRBJ1-4	TRBV15	CATSGTTTNEKLFF	TGTGCCACCAGCGGGACCACAACTAATGAAAAACTGTTTTTT